The TCR beta chain under discussion was sequenced for a study of spatial heterogeneity in lung cancer (dated by TCRdb to the late 2010s). Broadly, across the study: More beta-chain than alpha-chain transcripts were consistently detected, likely reflecting higher beta-chain transcript abundance. In the raw uncorrected reads, each unique combination of TCR and UMI appeared more than ten times on average. In non-small cell lung cancer, the study quantitatively compared TCR alpha and beta repertoires across several tumor regions, matched nontumor lung, and blood. Nonsynonymous mutation counts, determined by whole-exome sequencing of tumor tissue, were related to TCR repertoire features. At surgery, both alpha and beta chains were TCR-sequenced in fewer than 250 tumor regions, 64 matched nontumor lung samples and a few dozen PBMC samples. Overall study outcomes, separate from this receptor: Ubiquitous expanded tumor TCRs were detected in blood more often at tumor resection than at routine follow-up. Additional single-cell paired TCR alpha and beta sequencing was considered necessary to confirm, at a functional level, the hypothesis that regional TCRs recognize regional mutations.

In the paper's terms, the time point label means: sample taken at primary tumor resection. Samples were obtained from approximately 72 patients with early-stage, untreated non-small cell lung cancer from the lung TRACERx cohort. TCR sequencing used whole RNA extracted from tumor and nontumor lung tissue, or from cryopreserved PBMC samples, without cell sorting. Patients were selected for TCR sequencing only if sufficient RNA was available from at least two tumor regions. Preparation of the library involved 5' RACE. Sequenced on a NextSeq 500. To allow correction of PCR and sequencing errors, the TCR library protocol tagged every TCR cDNA molecule with a unique molecular identifier. The authors processed their data as follows. TCR identification, UMI-based error correction and CDR3 extraction were all carried out with Decombinator tools. TCRs above a frequency of 2 per 1,000, corresponding to the top 1% of the tumor frequency distribution, were defined as expanded. Renyi diversity was computed with the R vegan package after each repertoire had been subsampled 100 times to 5,000 TCRs. CDR3 similarity networks were constructed using string-kernel similarity of amino acid triplets, with links drawn between CDR3s whose pairwise similarity was above 0.82. Using fastp at Q25 and MiXCR, TCRdb reprocessed the public reads and kept productive beta chains. Rows are combined by CDR3 protein, so each entry shows the most common genes and DNA. The V and J calls and clone size are TCRdb's, not the authors'. This sample comprises 60,000 to 75,000 distinct CDR3 sequences, around 6% of them detected only once. Roughly 15% of the sample is held by the ten biggest clonotypes.

The CDR3 covers 15 residues, taking in both the cysteine and the phenylalanine. Only CDR3 DNA remains: 45 bases, in frame from the first base. V gives up 7 bases and J gives up 6 bases, and the segment between their germline ends measures 19 bases. Note on this clonotype: The antigen this receptor binds is unknown. Per-nucleotide qualities are absent, and no much larger clonotype sits a single base away.

Material: PBMCs, obtained at surgery. This sequence was found in a female donor with early-stage non-small cell lung cancer. The chain employs TRBV12-3 or TRBV12-4 and TRBJ2-1, with TRBD2 tentatively as D gene (6 bases match). The DNA reads as follows: TGTGCCAGCACCAAAGCGGGTGGCCCCGGCAATGAGCAGTTCTTC. Its protein reads: CASTKAGGPGNEQFF.